This is a list of T cell receptor beta chains from one sample in a study of T-cell reconstitution after alpha-beta-depleted transplantation in children. Using its own MiXCR run on the PCR reads, TCRdb lists one record per CDR3 protein. The top ten hold about 28% of the sample, which has hundreds of thousands of distinct CDR3 sequences, roughly a tenth seen once. The sequenced sample was PBMCs, obtained before TCRalphabeta/CD19-depleted stem cell transplant. The receptor source for this set is a child under two years old with acute myeloid leukemia, due to receive a stem cell transplant. Both conserved end residues are trimmed from each CDR3. D genes are given only for firm matches. Each size is once, few or many counts, or a class when the clone is expanded.

clone_size | j_call | d_call | v_call | cdr3_aa
many | TRBJ2-7 | TRBD1 | TRBV20-1 | SASVRQQGAGDEQY
many | TRBJ2-7 | TRBD2 | TRBV3-1 | ASSQVGSGGRDEQY
many | TRBJ2-2 | . | TRBV27 | ASSPLWDNTGELF
many | TRBJ2-5 | TRBD1 | TRBV5-1 | ASSLADRGREETQY
many | TRBJ2-1 | TRBD2 | TRBV12-3/TRBV12-4 | ASSRTSGSSYEQF
many | TRBJ2-5 | TRBD1 | TRBV5-6 | ASRRQGRETQY
many | TRBJ1-5 | . | TRBV6-5 | ASSYSWSSNQPQH
many | TRBJ2-1 | TRBD2 | TRBV18 | ASSPLAGKEQF
many | TRBJ2-3 | TRBD2 | TRBV9 | ASSDPMELAGETDTQY
many | TRBJ2-3 | . | TRBV7-9 | ASSLVGKSTDTQY
many | TRBJ2-2 | TRBD1 | TRBV9 | ASSVGTGKVTGELF
many | TRBJ2-1 | . | TRBV2 | ASSELGSGPPNEQF
many | TRBJ1-5 | . | TRBV5-1 | ASSQLRHGGRDSNQPQH
many | TRBJ2-7 | . | TRBV29-1 | SVAQPYEQY